Sequencing of this T cell receptor (beta chain) was carried out in a study of cytomegalovirus exposure and HLA in healthy donors. Study-wide context: In an earlier analysis, almost 120 million unique TCR beta sequences were found from about 180 million T cells.

The primer mix had 60 Vbeta and 13 Jbeta primers. Assay: immunoSEQ multiplex PCR; the TCRdb copy retains only in-frame clones and omits some. The data hold about 190,000 clones, with more than 70% observed a single time. In its sample, this clone was seen once. Its specificity is unknown. CDR3 size: 13 residues. Trimming stripped 2 bases from V and 6 bases from J, with 11 bases between. Germline V gene data show CDR1 as WSHSY and CDR2 as SAAADI. Study-level points and caveats: Later on, an analysis tied approximately 17,000 TCR beta sequences to HLA alleles at 0.05 false discovery rate. CMV serostatus stood as the only immune exposure information on hand.

The J gene is TRBJ2-7, the V gene TRBV10-2, with D possibly matching TRBD1 (5 bases). This TCR was recovered from a man aged 25-40 years in good health and CMV-seropositive. The material sequenced was PBMCs. The CDR3 coding sequence is TGCGCCAGCAGTGAGGGCAGGGTGCCCGAGCAGTACTTC. Its translation: CASSEGRVPEQYF.